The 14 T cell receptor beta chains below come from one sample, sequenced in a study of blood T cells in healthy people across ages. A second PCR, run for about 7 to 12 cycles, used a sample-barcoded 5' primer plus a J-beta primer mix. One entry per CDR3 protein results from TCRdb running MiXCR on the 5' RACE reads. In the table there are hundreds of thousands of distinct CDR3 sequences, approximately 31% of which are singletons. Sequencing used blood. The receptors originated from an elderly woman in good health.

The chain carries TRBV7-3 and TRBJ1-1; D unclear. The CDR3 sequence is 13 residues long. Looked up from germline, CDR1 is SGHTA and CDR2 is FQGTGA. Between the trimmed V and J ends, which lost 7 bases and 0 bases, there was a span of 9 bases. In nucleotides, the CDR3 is TGTGCCAGCAAACGCAGCATGAACACTGAAGCTTTCTTT. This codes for CASKRSMNTEAFF.

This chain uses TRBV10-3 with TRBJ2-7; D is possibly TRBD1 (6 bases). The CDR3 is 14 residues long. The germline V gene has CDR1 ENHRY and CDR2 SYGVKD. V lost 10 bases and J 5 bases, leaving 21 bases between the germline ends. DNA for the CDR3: TGTGCCACCAGACAGGACCAAGGGCAGAACGAGCAGTACTTC. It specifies CATRQDQGQNEQYF.

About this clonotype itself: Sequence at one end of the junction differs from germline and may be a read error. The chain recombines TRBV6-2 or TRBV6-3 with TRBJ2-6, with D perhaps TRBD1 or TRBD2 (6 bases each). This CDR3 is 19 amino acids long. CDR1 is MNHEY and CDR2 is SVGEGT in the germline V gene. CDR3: CASSYPLERGAAGANVPTF. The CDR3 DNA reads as TGTGCCAGCAGTTACCCCCTAGAGAGGGGGGCCGCTGGGGCCAACGTCCCGACTTTC.

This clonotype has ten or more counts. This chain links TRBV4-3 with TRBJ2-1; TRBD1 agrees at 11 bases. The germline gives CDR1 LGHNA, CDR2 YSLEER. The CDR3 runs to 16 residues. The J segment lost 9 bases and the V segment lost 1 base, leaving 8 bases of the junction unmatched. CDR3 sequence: CASSQAPGQGEGEQFF. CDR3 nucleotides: TGCGCCAGCAGCCAAGCCCCGGGACAGGGGGAGGGTGAGCAGTTCTTC.

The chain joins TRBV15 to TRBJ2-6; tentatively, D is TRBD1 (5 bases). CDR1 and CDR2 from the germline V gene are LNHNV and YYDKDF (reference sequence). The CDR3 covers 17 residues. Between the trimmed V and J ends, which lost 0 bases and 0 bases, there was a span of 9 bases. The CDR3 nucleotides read TGTGCCACCAGCAGAGAAGGGGTCGTCTCTGGGGCCAACGTCCTGACTTTC. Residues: CATSREGVVSGANVLTF.

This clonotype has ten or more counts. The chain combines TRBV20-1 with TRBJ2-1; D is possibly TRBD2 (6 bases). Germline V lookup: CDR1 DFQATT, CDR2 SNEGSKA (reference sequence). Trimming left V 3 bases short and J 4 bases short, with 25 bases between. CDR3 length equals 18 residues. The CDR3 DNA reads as TGCAGTGCTAGGGTTATGGCGGGGACCTCTCTTTTATACAATGAGCAGTTCTTC. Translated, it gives CSARVMAGTSLLYNEQFF.

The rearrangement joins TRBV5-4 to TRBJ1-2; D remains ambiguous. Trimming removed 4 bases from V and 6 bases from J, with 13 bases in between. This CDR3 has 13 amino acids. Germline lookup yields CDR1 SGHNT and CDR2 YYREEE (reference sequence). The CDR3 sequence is CASSPRTVNGYTF. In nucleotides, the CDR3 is TGTGCCAGCAGCCCCCGGACGGTGAATGGCTACACCTTC.

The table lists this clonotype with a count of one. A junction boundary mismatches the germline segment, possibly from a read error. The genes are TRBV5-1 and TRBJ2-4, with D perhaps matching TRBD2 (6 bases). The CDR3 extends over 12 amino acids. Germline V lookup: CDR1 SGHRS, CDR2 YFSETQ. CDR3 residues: CASRRGVHEQYF. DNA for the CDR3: TGCGCTAGCAGGCGGGGTGTGCATGAGCAGTACTTC.

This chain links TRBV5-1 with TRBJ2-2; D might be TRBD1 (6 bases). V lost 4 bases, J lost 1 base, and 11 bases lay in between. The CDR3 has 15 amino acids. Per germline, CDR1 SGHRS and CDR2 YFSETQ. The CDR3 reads CASSVGHKNTGELFF. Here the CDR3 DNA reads TGCGCCAGCAGCGTGGGACACAAGAACACCGGGGAGCTGTTTTTT.

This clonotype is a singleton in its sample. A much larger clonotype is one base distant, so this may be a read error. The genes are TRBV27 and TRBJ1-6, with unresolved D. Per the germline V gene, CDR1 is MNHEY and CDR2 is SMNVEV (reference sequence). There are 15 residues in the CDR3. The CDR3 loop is CASSFQYRGNSPPHF. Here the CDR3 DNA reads TGTGCCAGCAGTTTCCAATACAGAGGCAATTCACCCCCCCACTTT.

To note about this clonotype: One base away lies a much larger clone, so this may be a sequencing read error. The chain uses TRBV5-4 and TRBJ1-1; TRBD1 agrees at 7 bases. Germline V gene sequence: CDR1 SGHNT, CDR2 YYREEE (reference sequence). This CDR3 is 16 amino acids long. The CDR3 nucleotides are TGTGCCAGCAGCTTGGGTAGCGGACAGGTGAACACTCAAGCTTTCTTT. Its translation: CASSLGSGQVNTQAFF.

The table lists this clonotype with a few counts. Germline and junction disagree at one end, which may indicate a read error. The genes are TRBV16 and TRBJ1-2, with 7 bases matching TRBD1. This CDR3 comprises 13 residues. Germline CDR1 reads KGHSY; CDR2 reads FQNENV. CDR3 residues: CAGSPGTVYGYTF. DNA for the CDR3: TGTGCCGGCAGCCCTGGGACAGTATATGGCTACACCTTC.

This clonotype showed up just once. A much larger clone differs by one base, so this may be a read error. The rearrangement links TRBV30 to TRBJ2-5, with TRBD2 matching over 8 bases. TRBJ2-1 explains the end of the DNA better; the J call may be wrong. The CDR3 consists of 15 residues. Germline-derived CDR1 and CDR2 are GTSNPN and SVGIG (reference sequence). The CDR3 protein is CAWSPREGFQETQFF. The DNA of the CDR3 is TGTGCCTGGAGTCCCCGGGAGGGATTCCAAGAGACCCAGTTCTTC.

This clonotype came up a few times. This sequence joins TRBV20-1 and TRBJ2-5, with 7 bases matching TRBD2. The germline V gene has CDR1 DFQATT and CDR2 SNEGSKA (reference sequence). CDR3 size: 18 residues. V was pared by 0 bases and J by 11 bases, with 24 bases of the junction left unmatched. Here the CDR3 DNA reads TGCAGTGCTAGAGACCTGGGGGGTTCGCGGGGGTTCTACAATGAGCAGTACTTC. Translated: CSARDLGGSRGFYNEQYF.